Below are 5 T cell receptor beta chains sequenced from a single sample in a study of T cell repertoires in cytomegalovirus infection. These receptors have no known antigen. Via MiXCR, TCRdb re-called the reads, giving one row per CDR3 protein. The repertoire holds some 480,000 distinct CDR3 sequences, with 33% as singletons. The sequencing here drew on cultured PBMCs, taken from culture after CMV antigen stimulation. These receptors all come from a human donor in good health (CMV status not recorded). Some clones in this sample may be carry-over from other donors' samples.

This clonotype was seen more than once but under ten times. This CDR3 is CASSHGAGNQPQHF. CDR3 nucleotides: TGTGCCAGCAGCCATGGGGCTGGCAATCAGCCCCAGCATTTT. The chain employs TRBV5-6 and TRBJ1-5, with D tentatively TRBD1 (5 bases). The V gene's germline CDR1 is SGHDT and CDR2 YYEEEE. This CDR3 comprises 14 residues. V was clipped by 4 bases and J by 2 bases, with 10 bases between them.

This clonotype was observed many times. This sequence joins TRBV7-3 and TRBJ2-3; D gene ambiguous. CDR1 and CDR2 (germline): SGHTA, FQGTGA. CDR3 length: 13 residues. V was trimmed by 6 bases and J by 3 bases, leaving 10 bases between them. CDR3: CASRGLGTDTQYF. The DNA for the CDR3 is TGTGCCAGCAGAGGGTTAGGGACAGATACGCAGTATTTT.

This clonotype was counted only a few times. This rearrangement joins TRBV5-6 to TRBJ2-1, with TRBD2 matching over 11 bases. J was trimmed by 10 bases and V by 1 base; bases with no gene match: 4. CDR3 length equals 14 residues. The germline gives CDR1 SGHDT, CDR2 YYEEEE. Written as DNA, the CDR3 is TGTGCCAGCAGCTTGACACTAGCGGGAGTAGAGCAGTTCTTC. As protein: CASSLTLAGVEQFF.

Concerning this clonotype: Without the conserved terminal phenylalanine or tryptophan, this CDR3 likely stems from a read error. The limits of the CDR3 on the DNA are not certain, so only TCRdb's listed CDR3 is given. The chain links TRBV12-3 or TRBV12-4 to TRBJ2-1; the D call TRBD2 from the table was never checked on the DNA. 18 amino acids form the CDR3, both terminal residues included. The CDR3 sequence: CASSWTSGPVRARNEQLL.

This clonotype was seen many times. V gene TRBV7-2 combines with J gene TRBJ2-2; 11 bases line up with TRBD2. V was pared by 5 bases and J by 4 bases, with 6 bases of the junction left unmatched. CDR3 length: 16 amino acids. Looked up from germline, CDR1 is SGHTA and CDR2 is FQGNSA. The CDR3 spells CASSPKTSGATGELFF. The DNA of the CDR3 is TGTGCCAGCAGCCCCAAGACTAGCGGGGCCACCGGGGAGCTGTTTTTT.